Included here is one T cell receptor (beta chain) sequence, with context. Antigen: not known. This sample was taken from a study of response to subunit inactivated influenza vaccine. Study results and caveats: After each seasonal influenza vaccination, few new T cells are recruited, the authors suggested.

MiXCR was run by TCRdb on the RT-PCR reads, yielding one entry per CDR3 protein. Among about 780,000 distinct CDR3 sequences listed, roughly 20% were seen once. Sequenced material: PBMCs from blood, taken more than 4 days after vaccination. This receptor was taken from a man between 50 and 59 years old who received an inactivated influenza vaccine.

The CDR3 loop is CSAGRAGMNTEAFF. CDR3 DNA sequence: TGCAGTGCCGGGCGGGCAGGGATGAACACTGAAGCTTTCTTT. J is TRBJ1-1 and V is TRBV20-1, with D possibly TRBD1 on 5 matching bases. Trimming took off 6 bases at V and 0 bases at J, with 14 bases between the two ends. The CDR3 has 14 residues. Germline V gene lookup returns CDR1 DFQATT and CDR2 SNEGSKA (reference sequence).